This entry features one T cell receptor (beta chain) sequence. The CDR3 sequence is 16 residues long. With V trimmed by 0 bases and J by 8 bases, 7 bases remained unmatched. Per germline, CDR1 KGHSH and CDR2 LQKENI. The table came from immunoSEQ multiplex PCR; TCRdb's copy has only in-frame clones and leaves some out. The sample carries around 550,000 clones, 95% recorded once. The sample comes from a study of shared clonotypes between healthy human individuals. Background on the study: CD4 naive and memory got three plates each, CD8 naive two, CD8 memory one.

Naive CD8 cells lacked CD45RO and underwent positive selection for CCR7, leaving out terminally differentiated effector memory CD45RA+ cells. The receptor comes from a woman aged 30 to 39 in good health. The chain is built from TRBV18 and TRBJ2-1; 10 bases match TRBD2. Sequenced material: naive CD8+ T cells sorted from blood. The CDR3 nucleotides are TGTGCCAGCTCACCACCGGATAGCGGGAGGTTCGATGAGCAGTTCTTC. Its protein is CASSPPDSGRFDEQFF.